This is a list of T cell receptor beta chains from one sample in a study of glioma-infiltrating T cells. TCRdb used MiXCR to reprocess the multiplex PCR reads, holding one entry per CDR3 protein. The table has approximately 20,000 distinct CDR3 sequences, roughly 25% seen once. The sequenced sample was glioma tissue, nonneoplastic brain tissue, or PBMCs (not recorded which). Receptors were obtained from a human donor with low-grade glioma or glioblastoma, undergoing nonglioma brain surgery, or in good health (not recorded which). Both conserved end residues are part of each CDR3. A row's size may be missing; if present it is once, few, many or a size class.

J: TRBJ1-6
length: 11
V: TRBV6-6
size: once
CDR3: CASKQANSPHF

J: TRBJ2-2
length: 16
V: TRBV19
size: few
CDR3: CASSGTATYNTGELFF

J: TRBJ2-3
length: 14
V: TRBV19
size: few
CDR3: CASSIGRNTDTQYF

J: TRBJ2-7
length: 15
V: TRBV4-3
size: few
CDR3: CASSQGTSGGYEQYF

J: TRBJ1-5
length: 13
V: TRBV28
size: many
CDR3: CASRDRLNQPQHF

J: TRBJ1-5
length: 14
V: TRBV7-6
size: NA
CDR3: CASRRTGGSKPQHF

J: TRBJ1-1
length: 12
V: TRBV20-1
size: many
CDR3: CSARAQGYEAFF

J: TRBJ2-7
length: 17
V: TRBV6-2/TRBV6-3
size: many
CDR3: CASSYEMASLQTYEQYF

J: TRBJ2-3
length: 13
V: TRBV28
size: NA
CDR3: CVSWGDNTDTQYF

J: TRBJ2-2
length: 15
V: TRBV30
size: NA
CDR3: CAWRGRGRNTGELFF

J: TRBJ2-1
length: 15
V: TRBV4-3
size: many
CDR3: CASSQGLLGGNEQFF

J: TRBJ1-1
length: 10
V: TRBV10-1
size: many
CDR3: CASNHEGAFF

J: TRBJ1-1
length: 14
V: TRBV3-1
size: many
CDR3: CASSQGGGGTEAFF

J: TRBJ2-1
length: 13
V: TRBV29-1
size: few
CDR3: CSVGQGGYNEQFF

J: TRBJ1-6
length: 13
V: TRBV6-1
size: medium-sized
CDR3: CASSASSGSPLHF

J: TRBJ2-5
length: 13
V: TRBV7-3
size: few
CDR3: CASSLTDQETQYF

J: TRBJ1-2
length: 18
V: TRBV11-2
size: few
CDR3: CASSLRGVRREFLYGYTF

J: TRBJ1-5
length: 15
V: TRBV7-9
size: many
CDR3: CASSLGDVSNQPQHF

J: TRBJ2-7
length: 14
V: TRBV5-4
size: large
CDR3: CAIHGTSGDFEQYF

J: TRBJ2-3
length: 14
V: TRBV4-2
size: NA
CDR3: CASSLGEGADTQYF

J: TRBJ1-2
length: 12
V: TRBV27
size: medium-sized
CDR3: CASRSGTASYTF

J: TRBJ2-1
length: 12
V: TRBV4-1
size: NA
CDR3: CASNSTGLRQFF

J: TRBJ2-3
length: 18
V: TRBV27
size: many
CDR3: CASSLGTGVLRSTDTQYF

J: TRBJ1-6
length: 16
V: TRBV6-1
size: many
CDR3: CASKVRDSSYNSPLHF

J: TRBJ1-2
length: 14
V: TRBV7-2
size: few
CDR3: CASSDTRDHYGYTF

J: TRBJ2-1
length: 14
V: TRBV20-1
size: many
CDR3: CSARSGAEYNEQFF

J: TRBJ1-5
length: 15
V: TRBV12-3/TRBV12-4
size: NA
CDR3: CASRGGHSFNQPQHF

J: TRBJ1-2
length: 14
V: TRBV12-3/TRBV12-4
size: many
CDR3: CASSRWEEGYGYTF

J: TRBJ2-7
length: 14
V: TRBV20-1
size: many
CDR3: CSASPDSLSYEQYF

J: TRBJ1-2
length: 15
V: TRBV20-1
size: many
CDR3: CSARGFRQGDYGYTF

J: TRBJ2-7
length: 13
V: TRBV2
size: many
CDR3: CASSDIRDYEQYF

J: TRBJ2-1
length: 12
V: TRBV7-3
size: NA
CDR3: CASSSLDNEQFF

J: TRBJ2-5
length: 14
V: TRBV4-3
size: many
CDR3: CASSQQSGRETQYF

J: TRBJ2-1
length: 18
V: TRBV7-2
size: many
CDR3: CASSLAGLTSGSYNEQFF

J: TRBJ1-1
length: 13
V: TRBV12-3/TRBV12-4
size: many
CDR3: CASTPSLNTEAFF

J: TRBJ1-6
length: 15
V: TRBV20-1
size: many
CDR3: CSARGESGRNSPLHF

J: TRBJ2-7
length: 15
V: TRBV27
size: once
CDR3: CASSLGGVPTYEQYF

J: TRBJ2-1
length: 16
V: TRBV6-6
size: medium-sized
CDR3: CASSYSVGQGRNEQFF

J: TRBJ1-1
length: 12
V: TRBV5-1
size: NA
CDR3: CASSLGRDEAFF

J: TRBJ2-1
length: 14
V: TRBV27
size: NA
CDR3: CASRRLAGWNEQFF

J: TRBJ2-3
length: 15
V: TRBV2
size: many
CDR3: CASTELAGTTDTQYF

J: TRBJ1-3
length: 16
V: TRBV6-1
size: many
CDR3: CASFRDRGSYGNTIYF

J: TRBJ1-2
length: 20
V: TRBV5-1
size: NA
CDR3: CASSPNRGTGNTLANYGYTF

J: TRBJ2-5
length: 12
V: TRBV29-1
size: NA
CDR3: CSVARGGETQYF

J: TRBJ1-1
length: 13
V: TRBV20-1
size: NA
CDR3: CSAGRGMNTEAFF